This entry describes one T cell receptor (beta chain). The data are from a study of blood T cell repertoires in COVID-19. TCRdb keeps only in-frame clones here, not all; method: immunoSEQ multiplex PCR. The sample has tens of thousands of clones; 88% are singletons. Sequenced input: peripheral blood. This TCR came from a human donor in a cohort sampled during active COVID-19.

DNA of the CDR3: TGTGCCATCAGTGAGTCGAGAACAGACACTGAAGCTTTCTTT. Encoded protein: CAISESRTDTEAFF. The rearrangement joins TRBV10-3 to TRBJ1-1; the D is unclear. V was shortened by 0 bases and J by 3 bases, with 8 bases between the two germline ends. Germline V gives CDR1 ENHRY, CDR2 SYGVKD. This CDR3 region has 14 residues.